This T cell receptor beta chain was captured by sequencing in a study of technical replicates of blood from several donors (dated by TCRdb to about 2017). The germline V gene encodes CDR1 MDHEN and CDR2 SYDVKM. V was cut back by 0 bases and J by 1 base, leaving a gap of 7 bases between them. Spanning cysteine to phenylalanine, the CDR3 consists of 15 amino acids. This entry keeps only the CDR3 DNA: 45 bases, framed from base 1. A remark on this clone: The clone's antigen remains unknown. No much larger clone is present one base from it, and per-base qualities are unavailable.

The library was prepared using the immunoSEQ multiplex PCR assay. TCRdb took this table from immuneACCESS and kept in-frame rearrangements with V and J called. Such tables lack part of the clones; where checked against another copy, unresolved V genes explain under half of the gap, and the rest is unexplained. Within this sample are 80,000 or so clones, with about 96% of them counted one time only. Nearly 0.2% of the sample goes to the ten largest clones. This receptor chain uses TRBV28 and TRBJ1-5; the D segment could be TRBD1, given 5 matching bases. Sequencing was performed on T cells isolated from PBMCs. The clonotype originates from a human donor in good health. The sequenced DNA is TGTGCCAGCAGTTTATGGGACACGAGCAATCAGCCCCAGCATTTT. The translation is CASSLWDTSNQPQHF.